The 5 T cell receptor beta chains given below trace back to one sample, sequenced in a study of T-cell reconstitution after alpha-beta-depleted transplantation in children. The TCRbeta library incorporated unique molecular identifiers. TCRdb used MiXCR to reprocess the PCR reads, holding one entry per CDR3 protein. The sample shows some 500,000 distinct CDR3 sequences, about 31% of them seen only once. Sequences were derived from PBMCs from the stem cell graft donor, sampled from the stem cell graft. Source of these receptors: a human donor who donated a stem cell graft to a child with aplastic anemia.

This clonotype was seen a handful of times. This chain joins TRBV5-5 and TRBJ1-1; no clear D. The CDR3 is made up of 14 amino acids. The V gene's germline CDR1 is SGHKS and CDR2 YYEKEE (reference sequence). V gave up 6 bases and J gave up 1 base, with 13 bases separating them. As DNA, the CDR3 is TGTGCCAGCACTTGGACGAGGGCGAACACTGAAGCTTTCTTT. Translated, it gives CASTWTRANTEAFF.

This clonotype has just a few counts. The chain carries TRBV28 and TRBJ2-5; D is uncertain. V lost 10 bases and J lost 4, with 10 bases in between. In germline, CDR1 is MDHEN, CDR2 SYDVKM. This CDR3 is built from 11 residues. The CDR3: CATWKGETQYF. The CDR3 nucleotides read TGTGCCACCTGGAAGGGAGAGACCCAGTACTTC.

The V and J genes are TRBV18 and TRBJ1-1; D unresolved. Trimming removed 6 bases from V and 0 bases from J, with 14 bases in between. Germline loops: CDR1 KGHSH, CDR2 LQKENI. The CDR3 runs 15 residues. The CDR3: CASSNRGPLNTEAFF. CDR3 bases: TGTGCCAGCTCGAACCGCGGGCCCTTGAACACTGAAGCTTTCTTT.

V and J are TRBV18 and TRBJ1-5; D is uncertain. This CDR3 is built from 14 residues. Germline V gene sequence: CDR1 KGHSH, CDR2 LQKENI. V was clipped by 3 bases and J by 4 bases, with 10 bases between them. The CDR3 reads CASSPNEGNQPQHF. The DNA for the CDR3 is TGTGCCAGCTCACCCAATGAAGGGAATCAGCCCCAGCATTTT. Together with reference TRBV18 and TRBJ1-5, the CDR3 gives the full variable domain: NAGVMQNPRHLVRRRGQEARLRCSPMKGHSHVYWYRQLPEEGLKFMVYLQKENIIDESGMPKERFSAEFPKEGPSILRIQQVVRGDSAAYFCASSPNEGNQPQHFGDGTRLSIL.

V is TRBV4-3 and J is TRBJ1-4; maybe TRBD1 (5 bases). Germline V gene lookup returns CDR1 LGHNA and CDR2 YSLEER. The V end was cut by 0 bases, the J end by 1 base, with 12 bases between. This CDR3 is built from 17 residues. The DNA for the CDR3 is TGCGCCAGCAGCCAAGATCCACTAAGGGGAACTAATGAAAAACTGTTTTTT. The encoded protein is CASSQDPLRGTNEKLFF.